Listed below are T cell receptor beta chains from one sample, sequenced in a study of vaccination and CD4 T cells after COVID-19. Their antigens remain unidentified. TCRdb independently ran MiXCR on the PCR reads; one entry per CDR3 protein. Here the sample spans fewer than 20,000 distinct CDR3 sequences, around two thirds being singletons. The material sequenced was CD4+ T cells from blood, cultured in vitro. The receptors here all came from a human donor who had recovered from COVID-19. The CDR3 runs from the conserved cysteine through the conserved F or W. D genes are given only for firm matches. The size field is filled for only some rows; it gives once, few, many or a size class.

D,V,J,size,CDR3,DNA
-,TRBV27,TRBJ1-2,few,CASSFAQGSYGYTF,TGTGCCAGCAGTTTTGCTCAGGGGAGCTATGGCTACACCTTC
-,TRBV20-1,TRBJ2-7,few,CSARDRTTRLYEQYF,TGCAGTGCTAGAGATAGGACGACTAGATTGTACGAGCAGTACTTC
TRBD1,TRBV24-1,TRBJ1-2,-,CATSEGQGGYGYTF,TGTGCCACCAGTGAGGGTCAGGGGGGCTATGGCTACACCTTC
TRBD2,TRBV19,TRBJ2-3,-,CASKAGLKLGTDTQYF,TGTGCCAGTAAAGCGGGACTTAAATTAGGCACAGATACGCAGTATTTT
-,TRBV6-2/TRBV6-3,TRBJ2-2,few,CASRSLERRAGELFF,TGTGCCAGCAGATCCTTGGAGAGACGGGCCGGGGAGCTGTTTTTT
-,TRBV20-1,TRBJ1-5,-,CSAPPAWGSYLSNQPQHF,TGCAGTGCTCCGCCTGCCTGGGGCAGCTATCTTAGCAATCAGCCCCAGCATTTT
-,TRBV20-1,TRBJ2-4,-,CSALLAAKEVIQYF,TGCAGTGCCCTATTGGCGGCCAAGGAGGTCATTCAGTACTTC
TRBD1,TRBV2,TRBJ1-5,-,CASSGDRGGQPQHF,TGTGCCAGCAGTGGGGACAGGGGTGGTCAGCCCCAGCATTTT
-,TRBV7-2,TRBJ2-2,-,CASSLALRNTGELFF,TGTGCCAGCAGCTTAGCGCTCAGGAACACCGGGGAGCTGTTTTTT
TRBD1,TRBV20-1,TRBJ1-4,few,CSAPGRRTGDEKLFF,TGCAGTGCACCGGGACGACGGACAGGGGATGAAAAACTGTTTTTT
-,TRBV12-3/TRBV12-4,TRBJ1-1,-,CASSYRLGQTEAFF,TGTGCCAGCAGTTACCGTCTGGGGCAAACTGAAGCTTTCTTT
-,TRBV6-5,TRBJ2-7,-,CASSYQGGYEQYF,TGTGCCAGCAGTTACCAGGGAGGCTACGAGCAGTACTTC
-,TRBV20-1,TRBJ1-1,-,CSARVGGARMNTEAFF,TGCAGTGCTAGAGTGGGGGGGGCTAGGATGAACACTGAAGCTTTCTTT
-,TRBV6-1,TRBJ1-6,few,CASLNRANSPLHF,TGTGCCAGCCTAAACAGGGCTAATTCACCCCTCCACTTT
-,TRBV6-2/TRBV6-3,TRBJ2-7,once,CASSATFPGLGHEQYF,TGTGCCAGCAGTGCCACCTTCCCGGGTTTAGGACACGAGCAGTACTTC